A single sample is the source of the 16 T cell receptor beta chains below, sequenced in a study of T cells in Graves' hyperthyroidism and ophthalmopathy. RNA transcripts gave rise to amplified TCR beta CDR3 regions. With the HTBI primer set, the TCR CDR3 went through a first round of RT-PCR. TCRdb re-derived calls from the multiplex PCR reads in MiXCR, one entry per CDR3 protein. The table includes 45,000 or so distinct CDR3 sequences, around 49% detected once. The source material was peripheral blood or thyroid tissue (not recorded which). These receptors were obtained from a woman aged 45-59 years with Graves' hyperthyroidism.

This chain links TRBV7-2 with TRBJ2-2; D gene ambiguous. The CDR3 extends over 13 amino acids. Deletions cut 5 bases from V and 6 bases from J, with 10 bases between. Per germline, CDR1 SGHTA and CDR2 FQGNSA. CDR3 sequence (DNA): TGTGCCAGCAGCACGAAGGGCCCCGGGGAGCTGTTTTTT. It codes for CASSTKGPGELFF.

This clonotype was picked up a small number of times. Because the CDR3's place on the DNA is in doubt, the DNA is left out and the CDR3 is given as listed by TCRdb. V is TRBV25-1 and J is TRBJ1-2. Termini included, the CDR3 measures 16 amino acids. CDR1 MGHDK and CDR2 SYGVNS come from the germline V gene. The CDR3 here is CACSARDRGTAYGYTF.

The CDR3 nucleotides are TGTGCCAGCAGCGTGACTAGCGGGAGTGGGGCCTACGAGCAGTACTTC. Protein sequence: CASSVTSGSGAYEQYF. The chain couples TRBV7-9 to TRBJ2-7; 12 nucleotides agree with TRBD2. The CDR3 loop spans 16 amino acids. Germline V gene sequence: CDR1 SEHNR, CDR2 FQNEAQ (reference sequence). V shed 5 bases, J shed 2 bases, and the junction held 7 bases outside the gene matches.

This clonotype turned up a few times. CDR3 sequence: CASSQGDGYGYTF. The CDR3 DNA sequence: TGTGCCAGCTCTCAGGGGGACGGCTATGGCTACACCTTC. The chain combines TRBV28 with TRBJ1-2, with 7 bases aligning to TRBD1. The CDR3 has 13 residues. Per germline, CDR1 MDHEN and CDR2 SYDVKM. V was clipped by 8 bases and J by 4 bases; unmatched bases: 7.

The chain joins TRBV20-1 to TRBJ2-3, with TRBD2 identical over 12 bases. CDR3 length: 15 amino acids. The germline V gene encodes CDR1 DFQATT and CDR2 SNEGSKA (reference sequence). Unmatched junction bases numbered 8, after V lost 4 bases and J lost 6 bases. As DNA, the CDR3 is TGCAGTGCTATGACTAGCGGGAGTGGGTCGGATACGCAGTATTTT. Translated: CSAMTSGSGSDTQYF.

The rearrangement joins TRBV2 to TRBJ2-7; D perhaps matches TRBD1 (6 bases). The V end was cut by 6 bases, the J end by 4 bases, with 16 bases between. The CDR3 runs to 14 residues. Germline V gene sequence: CDR1 SNHLY, CDR2 FYNNEI. This CDR3 is CASSGPSQGYEQYF. CDR3 nucleotides: TGTGCCAGCAGCGGGCCGTCCCAGGGGTACGAGCAGTACTTC.

The rearrangement links TRBV5-1 to TRBJ2-1; D is ambiguous. The germline V gene encodes CDR1 SGHRS and CDR2 YFSETQ. Trimming removed 0 bases from V and 4 bases from J, with 11 bases in between. This CDR3 has 15 amino acids. CDR3 loop: CASSLGSLGYNEQFF. CDR3 DNA: TGCGCCAGCAGCTTGGGGAGCTTGGGTTACAATGAGCAGTTCTTC.

The chain has TRBV5-4 and TRBJ2-7; 10 nucleotides line up with TRBD2. Trimming at V came to 1 base and at J to 9 bases, leaving 10 bases not matched to a gene. Germline V gene data show CDR1 as SGHNT and CDR2 as YYREEE (reference sequence). CDR3 length: 15 amino acids. Here the CDR3 DNA reads TGTGCCAGCAGCTTGACTAGCGGGATGGATCGCGGGCAGTACTTC. Translation gives CASSLTSGMDRGQYF.

The rearrangement links TRBV30 to TRBJ1-2, with D unclear. The germline gives CDR1 GTSNPN, CDR2 SVGIG (reference sequence). CDR3 length: 13 amino acids. Trimming left V 2 bases short and J 4 bases short, with 11 bases between. The CDR3 spells CAWSKSDGYGYTF. The CDR3 coding sequence is TGTGCCTGGAGTAAGTCAGATGGCTATGGCTACACCTTC. Filled out from reference TRBV30 and TRBJ1-2, the complete variable domain reads SQTIHQWPATLVQPVGSPLSLECTVEGTSNPNLYWYRQAAGRGLQLLFYSVGIGQISSEVPQNLSASRPQDRQFILSSKKLLLSDSGFYLCAWSKSDGYGYTFGSGTRLTVV.

Written as DNA, the CDR3 is TGTGCCAGCAGCCTACTACAGGATTATGGCTACACCTTC. Translated, it gives CASSLLQDYGYTF. This chain joins TRBV11-2 and TRBJ1-2; possibly TRBD1 for D (5 bases). This CDR3 region has 13 residues. Germline V gene lookup returns CDR1 SGHAT and CDR2 FQNNGV. The ends were cut back, 5 bases at V and 5 bases at J, with 12 bases in the middle.

This clonotype has a count of ten or more. This chain joins TRBV7-2 and TRBJ1-6; 7 bases line up with TRBD1. Germline V lookup: CDR1 SGHTA, CDR2 FQGNSA. V lost 5 bases and J lost 10; bases outside the gene matches: 11. CDR3 length equals 15 residues. The CDR3 protein is CASSPNRGGYSPLHF. The CDR3 nucleotides read TGTGCCAGCAGCCCGAACAGGGGCGGCTACTCACCCCTCCACTTT.

By its share, this clonotype is medium-sized. The chain links TRBV7-9 to TRBJ2-7; the D gene is possibly TRBD2 (5 bases). Germline values: CDR1 SEHNR, CDR2 FQNEAQ (reference sequence). The CDR3 length is 13 residues. Trimming took off 5 bases at V and 2 bases at J, with 10 bases between the two ends. The CDR3 region is CASSRREAYEQYF. The CDR3, as DNA: TGTGCCAGCAGCCGCCGGGAAGCCTACGAGCAGTACTTC.

At least ten counts were recorded for this clonotype. The genes are TRBV2 and TRBJ1-4; 10 bases are shared with TRBD1. CDR1 SNHLY and CDR2 FYNNEI come from the germline V gene. There are 15 residues in the CDR3. Trimming took 6 bases from V and 2 from J; bases not matched to a gene: 3. This CDR3 reads CASRAGQGTNEKLFF. The CDR3 DNA reads TGTGCCAGCAGAGCGGGACAGGGGACTAATGAAAAACTGTTTTTT.

DNA for the CDR3: TGTGCCACCAGTGATTCCCAGGGAGTAGAGACCCAGTACTTC. Its translation is CATSDSQGVETQYF. V gene TRBV24-1 combines with J gene TRBJ2-5; D possibly matches TRBD1 or TRBD2 (5 bases each). V lost 2 bases and J lost 4, with 10 bases in between. The germline V gene encodes CDR1 KGHDR and CDR2 SFDVKD. The CDR3 spans 14 residues.

The sample holds many counts of this clonotype. The V and J genes are TRBV7-9 and TRBJ2-5; 8 nucleotides match TRBD1. CDR1 SEHNR and CDR2 FQNEAQ come from the germline V gene (reference sequence). This CDR3 contains 13 residues. Trimming cost V 5 bases and J 5 bases; bases outside gene matches: 4. CDR3 protein: CASSGQGGETQYF. The CDR3 DNA reads TGTGCCAGCAGCGGACAGGGTGGGGAGACCCAGTACTTC.

In its sample, this clonotype was seen many times. The chain combines TRBV10-1 with TRBJ1-1; 10 bases are shared with TRBD1. The CDR3 runs to 17 residues. Per the germline V gene, CDR1 is WNHNN and CDR2 is SYGVQD (reference sequence). V gave up 6 bases and J gave up 5 bases; unmatched junction bases: 15. The CDR3 nucleotides are TGCGCCAGCAGCGACAGGGGGCTAAATTTTGGGGATACTGAAGCTTTCTTT. As protein: CASSDRGLNFGDTEAFF.